This TCR beta chain was retrieved from a study of blood T cell repertoires in COVID-19 (dated by TCRdb to 2020 to 2022). Concerning the study at large: Collaborator samples came from the United States, Italy and Spain and covered acute and convalescent phases of COVID-19. Deeply sampled blood TCRbeta repertoires from subjects exposed to, actively infected with, or recovered from COVID-19 were included in the dataset. The samples were drawn from the first 160 participants of the ongoing ImmuneRACE study and from some 1,300 subjects provided by 6 global collaborators. Where available, HLA class I and class II types were obtained from metadata supplied by the sample provider rather than from assay-based typing. Sample metadata almost always included a de-identified subject ID, COVID-19 status, age in years and sex. The repertoires were released in a freely available public database meant as a resource for research on the immune response to SARS-CoV-2. The prospective study material was composed of cDNA or gDNA derived from T cells, B-cell-depleted T cells, or PBMCs.

The collaborating institutions used their own protocols to collect whole blood in K2EDTA tubes. For TCRbeta analysis, collaborators shipped samples as frozen whole blood, isolated PBMCs, or DNA extracted from either of those sample types. TCRbeta CDR3 regions were amplified from genomic DNA using the immunoSEQ Assay, a bias-controlled multiplex PCR. In the paper's pipeline: The number of nucleated cells in each sample was estimated from the amplification of reference gene primers within the assay. Sequence reads were collapsed and filtered to measure the absolute abundance of every unique TCRbeta CDR3 rearrangement. For each sample, productive Simpson clonality was calculated by taking the square root of Simpson's diversity index across productive rearrangements. Drawn from immuneACCESS, this table holds only the in-frame rearrangements with V and J called that TCRdb kept. Clones are partly lost; checked studies trace under half to an unresolved V gene and leave the rest unexplained. V, J and clone size reflect that table, while D and trimming were determined from the DNA. The sample table contains 120,000 to 150,000 clones; only one count was recorded for 88% of them. In total, the top ten clones hold 2.3% of the sample.

The CDR3 sequence holds 14 residues, the cysteine and phenylalanine included. Just the 42-base CDR3 DNA is kept, in frame starting at base 1. The germline V gene specifies SGHRS as CDR1 and YFSETQ as CDR2. V was cut back by 0 bases and J by 5 bases, leaving a gap of 8 bases between them. Findings and caveats that apply to the study as a whole: How much clinical and demographic metadata was included differed by source and by participant, and the metadata was provided uncurated.

About this clone itself: The antigen this receptor binds is unknown. Base qualities are not at hand, and no much larger clone is one base apart.

The chain joins TRBV5-1 to TRBJ1-4; no D gene call is confident. This sequence was found in a human donor in a cohort sampled during active COVID-19. The material sequenced was peripheral blood. The nucleotide sequence is TGCGCCAGCAGCTTGGCCACCAGAAATGAAAAACTGTTTTTT. Its translation reads: CASSLATRNEKLFF.